This T cell receptor (beta chain) originates from a study of cytomegalovirus exposure and HLA in healthy donors. Across the study: A subsequent analysis reported that the 120 or so validation repertoires were produced on the same platform that had also been used for the roughly 670 first-cohort repertoires.

The CDR3 runs to 13 residues. Germline assignment: CDR1 MNHEY and CDR2 SMNVEV (reference sequence). V was cut by 7 bases and J by 4 bases, with 11 bases left in between. Study results and limitations: The authors confirmed in vitro that three CMV-associated chains were specific for CMV antigens. Researchers counted about 150 TCR beta chains as cytomegalovirus-associated.

Note on this clone: What it binds is not known.

Sequencing used immunoSEQ multiplex PCR; TCRdb keeps in-frame clones, though not all of them. The top ten hold 1.3% of the sample, which has approximately 88,000 clones, about 95% seen once. This clonotype was sampled from a woman between 18 and 30 years old in good health and CMV-seronegative. The sequenced sample was PBMCs. The gene calls are TRBV27 and TRBJ1-3, with D possibly TRBD1 on 6 matching bases. CDR3 sequence: CASMGALGNTIYF. CDR3 sequence (DNA): TGTGCCAGCATGGGGGCTTTGGGAAACACCATATATTTT.